The clone carrying this T cell receptor (beta chain) appeared once. These data originate in a study of cytomegalovirus exposure and HLA in healthy donors. Assay used: immunoSEQ multiplex PCR; TCRdb lists only in-frame clones, some missing. The profile shows 70,000 to 75,000 clones, 94% of them singletons. Germline V gene data show CDR1 as SGHNT and CDR2 as YYREEE (reference sequence). CDR3 length: 15 residues. Losses at the gene ends were 1 base for V and 8 bases for J; bases not matched to a gene: 6. The sequencing input was PBMCs. The chain employs TRBV5-4 and TRBJ1-4, with 9 bases identical to TRBD1. The clonotype originates from a man aged 18 to 35 in good health and CMV-seropositive. The DNA for the CDR3 is TGTGCCAGCAGCTTGACGGGACAGGGACTCGAAAAACTGTTTTTT. Translated, it gives CASSLTGQGLEKLFF.